The 28 T cell receptor beta chains below all came from one sample that was sequenced in a study of T cells in Graves' hyperthyroidism and ophthalmopathy. The TCR beta CDR3 regions underwent amplification using RNA transcripts as the source. First-round RT-PCR of the TCR CDR3 relied on the HTBI primer set. MiXCR, run by TCRdb on the multiplex PCR reads, gives a single entry per CDR3 protein. The profile shows some 740,000 distinct CDR3 sequences, 11% to 15% of them singletons. Sequenced material: blood. These TCRs come from a woman aged 18-30 years with Graves' hyperthyroidism.

In its sample, this clonotype was seen many times. V gene TRBV6-5 combines with J gene TRBJ1-4, with D unresolved. The CDR3 has 14 amino acids. The ends were cut back, 2 bases at V and 0 bases at J, with 4 bases in the middle. Germline CDR1 MNHEY, CDR2 SVGAGI. CDR3 amino acids: CASSYSATNEKLFF. The CDR3 DNA is TGTGCCAGCAGTTACAGTGCAACTAATGAAAAACTGTTTTTT.

This clonotype has ten or more counts. The genes are TRBV7-9 and TRBJ2-5; D possibly corresponds to TRBD1 (6 bases). The V gene lost 5 bases and the J gene lost 5 bases, with 15 bases spanning the gap. Per the germline V gene, CDR1 is SEHNR and CDR2 is FQNEAQ (reference sequence). The CDR3 contains 14 residues. CDR3 sequence: CASSVRRGAETQYF. The DNA of the CDR3 is TGTGCCAGCAGCGTACGCAGGGGTGCGGAGACCCAGTACTTC.

The chain joins TRBV19 to TRBJ1-5; maybe TRBD1 (6 bases). The CDR3 runs 16 residues. In germline, CDR1 is LNHDA, CDR2 SQIVND (reference sequence). V lost 2 bases and J lost 2, with 13 bases in between. CDR3 protein: CASSIPQGNGNQPQHF. The DNA of the CDR3 is TGTGCCAGTAGTATACCCCAGGGGAACGGCAATCAGCCCCAGCATTTT. The variable domain in full, completed from reference TRBV19 and TRBJ1-5, reads DGGITQSPKYLFRKEGQNVTLSCEQNLNHDAMYWYRQDPGQGLRLIYYSQIVNDFQKGDIAEGYSVSREKKESFPLTVTSAQKNPTAFYLCASSIPQGNGNQPQHFGDGTRLSIL.

This clonotype was seen ten or more times. J is TRBJ2-5 and V is TRBV5-1; 7 positions match TRBD2. Germline V gene data show CDR1 as SGHRS and CDR2 as YFSETQ. The CDR3 extends over 19 amino acids. The ends lost 3 bases at V and 1 base at J; junction bases unmatched: 18. The CDR3 bases are TGCGCCAGCAGCTACCATGCCTCGGCACTAGCGATGACCCAAGAGACCCAGTACTTC. Translating it yields CASSYHASALAMTQETQYF.

This clonotype was seen at least ten times. The gene calls are TRBV4-1 and TRBJ2-1; the D call may be TRBD1 or TRBD2 (5 bases each). This CDR3 is built from 13 residues. V lost 5 bases and J 6 bases, leaving 11 bases between the germline ends. The germline V gene encodes CDR1 MGHRA and CDR2 YSYEKL. This CDR3 is CASSGGISNEQFF. In DNA form, the CDR3 reads TGCGCCAGCAGCGGGGGAATTAGCAATGAGCAGTTCTTC.

This clonotype was counted ten times or more. The chain is built from TRBV9 and TRBJ1-5; a weak D match, TRBD1 (6 bases). This CDR3 contains 14 residues. V lost 0 bases and J 5 bases, leaving 9 bases between the germline ends. Germline V gene data show CDR1 as SGDLS and CDR2 as YYNGEE. The CDR3 spells CASSVAGEDQPQHF. CDR3 coding DNA: TGTGCCAGCAGCGTAGCAGGGGAGGATCAGCCCCAGCATTTT.

This rearrangement joins TRBV19 to TRBJ1-6; 10 nucleotides match TRBD1. There are 15 residues in the CDR3. Germline loops: CDR1 LNHDA, CDR2 SQIVND (reference sequence). With 2 bases clipped from V and 8 bases from J, the junction kept 3 bases outside the gene matches. Here the CDR3 reads CASSIRGQGDSPLHF. In DNA form, the CDR3 reads TGTGCCAGTAGTATAAGAGGACAGGGGGATTCACCCCTCCACTTT.

This clonotype occurred a few times. The rearrangement uses TRBV14 and TRBJ2-2, with D unresolved. Per germline, CDR1 SGHDN and CDR2 FVKESK. V gave up 5 bases and J gave up 2 bases, with 9 bases separating them. This CDR3 has 14 residues. The CDR3 here is CASSNQPNTGELFF. Here the CDR3 DNA reads TGTGCCAGCAGCAATCAGCCCAACACCGGGGAGCTGTTTTTT.

J is TRBJ2-7 and V is TRBV6-5, with 7 nucleotides matching TRBD2. V was pared by 4 bases and J by 2 bases, with 5 bases of the junction left unmatched. From germline, CDR1 is MNHEY and CDR2 SVGAGI. The CDR3 runs 14 residues. This chain's CDR3 is CASSLLAWPYEQYF. The CDR3 nucleotides are TGTGCCAGCAGTTTACTAGCGTGGCCCTACGAGCAGTACTTC.

J is TRBJ2-5 and V is TRBV5-5; maybe TRBD1 (5 bases). The CDR3 is made up of 15 amino acids. The germline V gene has CDR1 SGHKS and CDR2 YYEKEE (reference sequence). V shed 4 bases and J shed 2 bases, with 15 bases lying between them. CDR3 loop: CASSLLGASQETQYF. DNA of the CDR3: TGTGCCAGCAGCCTCCTTGGGGCGTCGCAAGAGACCCAGTACTTC.

This clonotype was seen more than once but under ten times. The gene calls are TRBV10-2 and TRBJ1-2, with TRBD1 identical over 8 bases. Germline V CDR1 and CDR2: WSHSY, SAAADI. V lost 7 bases and J lost 2; bases outside the gene matches: 0. This CDR3 spans 12 amino acids. The CDR3 DNA follows: TGCGCCAGCACAGGGGGCAACTATGGCTACACCTTC. It specifies CASTGGNYGYTF.

V gene TRBV6-1 combines with J gene TRBJ2-1, with TRBD1 as a possible D gene (6 bases). Germline CDR1 is MNHNS and CDR2 is SASEGT. Trimming removed 6 bases from V and 2 bases from J, with 23 bases in between. This CDR3 comprises 18 residues. As DNA, the CDR3 is TGTGCCAGCAGCCCACTCCCCCAGGGGAGCACTCCCTACAATGAGCAGTTCTTC. This translates into CASSPLPQGSTPYNEQFF.

Written as DNA, the CDR3 is TGTGCCTGGAGCAAGAACCCCTACAATGAGCAGTACTTC. Its translation is CAWSKNPYNEQYF. The V gene is TRBV30, the J gene TRBJ2-1, with D hard to call. With the DNA end fitting TRBJ2-7 better, the J assignment may be wrong. Germline values: CDR1 GTSNPN, CDR2 SVGIG (reference sequence). CDR3 size: 13 residues.

This clonotype was seen a handful of times. The gene calls are TRBV7-9 and TRBJ2-2, with D possibly called TRBD1 or TRBD2 (7 bases each). Germline V gene data show CDR1 as SEHNR and CDR2 as FQNEAQ (reference sequence). Between the trimmed V and J ends, which lost 5 bases and 1 base, there was a span of 23 bases. The length of the CDR3 is 19 residues. Written as DNA, the CDR3 is TGTGCCAGCAGCGATCCCCCTCAGGGGGGGGGATTGAACACCGGGGAGCTGTTTTTT. Protein: CASSDPPQGGGLNTGELFF.

The chain carries TRBV29-1 and TRBJ1-1, with D possibly TRBD1 on 6 matching bases. The CDR3 length is 13 residues. Germline V gene data show CDR1 as SQVTM and CDR2 as ANQGSEA. The germline V and J ends were trimmed by 6 bases and 3 bases, with 14 bases remaining between them. This CDR3 reads CSVRREGDTEAFF. The CDR3 DNA reads TGCAGCGTCCGCCGGGAGGGGGACACTGAAGCTTTCTTT.

The table lists this clonotype with many counts. The chain joins TRBV7-9 to TRBJ2-1; the D is unclear. V gave up 0 bases and J gave up 3 bases, with 6 bases separating them. The CDR3 runs to 14 residues. Germline V gene data show CDR1 as SEHNR and CDR2 as FQNEAQ (reference sequence). CDR3 DNA: TGTGCCAGCAGCTTAGCGAAGGACTACAATGAGCAGTTCTTC. Its translation: CASSLAKDYNEQFF.

The sample holds a few counts of this clonotype. This chain connects TRBV6-1 to TRBJ2-7; 10 nucleotides agree with TRBD2. Germline CDR1 and CDR2: MNHNS and SASEGT. V lost 10 bases and J lost 3; bases outside the gene matches: 6. CDR3 size: 13 residues. The CDR3 coding sequence is TGTGCCACCTCCGGGACTAGCGTCTACGAGCAGTACTTC. Translating it yields CATSGTSVYEQYF.

A remark on this clonotype: One junction end does not reproduce the germline sequence, and a read error may be involved. This chain joins TRBV7-2 and TRBJ2-3, with a tentative D call TRBD2 (6 bases). The length of the CDR3 is 11 residues. CDR1 is SGHTA and CDR2 is FQGNSA in the germline V gene. The CDR3: CAGSLAVAQYF. The CDR3 nucleotides read TGTGCCGGCAGCTTAGCGGTGGCGCAGTATTTT.

This clonotype was counted many times. This chain joins TRBV11-2 and TRBJ2-1; weak D call: TRBD2 (5 bases). Per the germline V gene, CDR1 is SGHAT and CDR2 is FQNNGV. Trimming removed 1 base from V and 8 bases from J, with 18 bases in between. The CDR3 has 16 amino acids. CDR3 amino acids: CASSLVGSPSFDEQFF. In DNA form, the CDR3 reads TGTGCCAGCAGCTTAGTGGGGAGTCCTAGCTTCGATGAGCAGTTCTTC.

The chain has TRBV28 and TRBJ2-4, with D perhaps being TRBD1 or TRBD2 (5 bases each). Germline lookup yields CDR1 MDHEN and CDR2 SYDVKM. The CDR3 extends over 17 amino acids. Trimming took 5 bases from V and 0 from J, leaving 17 bases between them. The CDR3 here is CASSPPGLILAKNIQYF. CDR3 bases: TGTGCCAGCAGTCCCCCGGGGCTAATCCTAGCCAAAAACATTCAGTACTTC.

CDR3 in DNA: TGCAGTGCTAGAGATCTCGGGAGGGCCGGGGAGACCCAGTACTTC. It is translated as CSARDLGRAGETQYF. This chain connects TRBV20-1 to TRBJ2-5; 8 bases fit TRBD2. The V segment lost 0 bases and the J segment 5 bases; nucleotides outside the gene matches: 8. This CDR3 has 15 amino acids. CDR1 is DFQATT and CDR2 is SNEGSKA in the germline V gene (reference sequence).

There are a few counts of this clonotype. The chain uses TRBV9 and TRBJ2-2; 13 bases line up with TRBD2. The CDR3 totals 17 residues. Unmatched junction bases numbered 10, after V lost 4 bases and J lost 7 bases. Germline values: CDR1 SGDLS, CDR2 YYNGEE. CDR3 nucleotide sequence: TGTGCCAGCAGCAACCCGGGACTAGCGGGATCAGGCGGGGAGCTGTTTTTT. It is translated as CASSNPGLAGSGGELFF.

The sample holds many counts of this clonotype. The chain joins TRBV20-1 to TRBJ1-2; tentative D call: TRBD1 (5 bases). CDR3 length: 13 amino acids. V was cut by 7 bases and J by 0 bases, with 12 bases left in between. Germline lookup yields CDR1 DFQATT and CDR2 SNEGSKA (reference sequence). As DNA, the CDR3 is TGCAGTGTTGGGACCGCCGCTAACTATGGCTACACCTTC. Translating gives CSVGTAANYGYTF.

In the case of this clonotype: At one boundary the junction diverges from the germline segment, which might be a read error. V is TRBV27 and J is TRBJ2-3; no definite D call. CDR3 length equals 13 residues. Germline assignment: CDR1 MNHEY and CDR2 SMNVEV (reference sequence). The DNA of the CDR3 is TGTGCCAGCAGTGTGGACCTCACAGATATGCAGTATTTT. Translating gives CASSVDLTDMQYF.

This clonotype was seen ten or more times. The CDR3 coding sequence is TGTGCCAGCAGTCCCCAACTAGCGGGAGTATTCTACAATGAGCAGTTCTTC. Translation: CASSPQLAGVFYNEQFF. This chain joins TRBV28 and TRBJ2-1; TRBD2 matches 11 bases. The CDR3 covers 17 residues. V shed 5 bases, J shed 3 bases, and the junction held 9 bases outside the gene matches. Germline CDR1 is MDHEN and CDR2 is SYDVKM.

There are many counts of this clonotype. The genes are TRBV2 and TRBJ2-1; D not resolved. V was shortened by 6 bases and J by 0 bases, with 15 bases between the two germline ends. This CDR3 comprises 16 residues. From germline, CDR1 is SNHLY and CDR2 FYNNEI. This chain's CDR3 is CASRKSTESSYNEQFF. The CDR3 bases are TGTGCCAGCAGAAAATCGACGGAGAGCTCCTACAATGAGCAGTTCTTC.

This clonotype was recorded at least ten times. The V gene is TRBV20-1, the J gene TRBJ2-3; TRBD2 matches at 11 bases. The J segment lost 2 bases and the V segment lost 0 bases, leaving 7 bases of the junction unmatched. CDR3 length: 17 residues. Germline V gene data show CDR1 as DFQATT and CDR2 as SNEGSKA (reference sequence). The CDR3 DNA follows: TGCAGTGCTAGAGACCCATTAGCGGGAGGGATCACAGATACGCAGTATTTT. Amino acid sequence: CSARDPLAGGITDTQYF.

This clonotype occurred many times. The chain is built from TRBV5-6 and TRBJ1-1, with TRBD1 matching over 8 bases. V was clipped by 4 bases and J by 1 base; unmatched bases: 9. Germline V gives CDR1 SGHDT, CDR2 YYEEEE. The CDR3 is made up of 16 amino acids. This CDR3 reads CASSLKPGTGNTEAFF. The CDR3 DNA is TGTGCCAGCAGCCTAAAACCCGGGACAGGGAACACTGAAGCTTTCTTT. Based on the CDR3 plus reference TRBV5-6 and TRBJ1-1, the full variable domain is DAGVTQSPTHLIKTRGQQVTLRCSPKSGHDTVSWYQQALGQGPQFIFQYYEEEERQRGNFPDRFSGHQFPNYSSELNVNALLLGDSALYLCASSLKPGTGNTEAFFGQGTRLTVV.